Sequencing of this T cell receptor beta chain was carried out in a study of blood T cells in healthy people across ages. The germline V gene encodes CDR1 SGHTA and CDR2 FQGNSA. V trimming: 2 bases; J trimming: 7 bases; junction bases outside the gene matches: 6. The length of the CDR3 is 16 residues. Next came a second PCR, run for about 7 to 12 cycles, which used a sample-barcoded 5' primer along with a J-beta primer mix. TCRdb analysed the 5' RACE reads with MiXCR anew, one entry per CDR3 protein. Of 1.8 million or so distinct CDR3 sequences listed, around 40% are singletons. This clonotype has just a few counts.

The J gene is TRBJ1-6, the V gene TRBV7-2; 9 positions match TRBD1. The clonotype was recovered from a human donor in good health. The sample comprised blood. This chain's CDR3 is CASSLFRQGGNSPLHF. For the CDR3, the DNA is TGTGCCAGCAGCTTATTCCGACAGGGGGGCAATTCACCCCTCCACTTT.